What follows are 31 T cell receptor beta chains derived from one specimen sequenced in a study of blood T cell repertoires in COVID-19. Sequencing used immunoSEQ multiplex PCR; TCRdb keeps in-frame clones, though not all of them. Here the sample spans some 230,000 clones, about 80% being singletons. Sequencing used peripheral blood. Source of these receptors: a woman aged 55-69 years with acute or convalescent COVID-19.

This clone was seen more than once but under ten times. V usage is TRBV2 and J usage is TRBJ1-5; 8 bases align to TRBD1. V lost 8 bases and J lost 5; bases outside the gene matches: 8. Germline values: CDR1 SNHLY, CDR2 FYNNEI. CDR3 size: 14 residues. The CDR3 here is CASGQTGADQPQHF. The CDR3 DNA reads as TGTGCCAGCGGTCAGACAGGGGCCGATCAGCCCCAGCATTTT.

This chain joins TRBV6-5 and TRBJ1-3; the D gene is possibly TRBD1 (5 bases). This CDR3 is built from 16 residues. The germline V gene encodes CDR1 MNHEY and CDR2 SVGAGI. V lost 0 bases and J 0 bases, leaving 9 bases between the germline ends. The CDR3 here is CASSYSRQSSGNTIYF. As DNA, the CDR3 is TGTGCCAGCAGTTACTCGAGACAGAGCTCTGGAAACACCATATATTTT.

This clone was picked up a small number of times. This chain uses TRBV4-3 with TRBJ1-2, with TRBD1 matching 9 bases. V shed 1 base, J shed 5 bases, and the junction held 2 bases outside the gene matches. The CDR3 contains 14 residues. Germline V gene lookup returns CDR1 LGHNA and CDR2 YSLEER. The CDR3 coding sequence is TGCGCCAGCAGCCAAGGGACAGGGGCTTATGGCTACACCTTC. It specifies CASSQGTGAYGYTF.

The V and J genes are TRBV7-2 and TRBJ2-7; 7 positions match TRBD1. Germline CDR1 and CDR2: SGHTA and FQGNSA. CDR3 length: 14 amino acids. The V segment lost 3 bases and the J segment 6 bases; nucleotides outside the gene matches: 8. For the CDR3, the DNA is TGTGCCAGCAGCTTCCCGACAGGGACGAGCGAGCAGTACTTC. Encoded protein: CASSFPTGTSEQYF.

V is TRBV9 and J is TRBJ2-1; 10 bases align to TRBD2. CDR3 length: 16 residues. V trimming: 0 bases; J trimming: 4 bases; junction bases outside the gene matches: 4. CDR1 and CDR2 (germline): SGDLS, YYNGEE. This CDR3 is CASSVGVSGGYNEQFF. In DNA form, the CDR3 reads TGTGCCAGCAGCGTAGGGGTTAGCGGGGGGTACAATGAGCAGTTCTTC.

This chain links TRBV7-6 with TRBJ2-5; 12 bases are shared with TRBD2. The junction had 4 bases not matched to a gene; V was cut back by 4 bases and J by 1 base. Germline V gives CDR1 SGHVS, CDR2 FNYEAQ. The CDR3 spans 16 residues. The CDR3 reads CASSSLAGGIQETQYF. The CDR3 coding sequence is TGTGCCAGCAGCTCCCTAGCGGGGGGGATCCAAGAGACCCAGTACTTC.

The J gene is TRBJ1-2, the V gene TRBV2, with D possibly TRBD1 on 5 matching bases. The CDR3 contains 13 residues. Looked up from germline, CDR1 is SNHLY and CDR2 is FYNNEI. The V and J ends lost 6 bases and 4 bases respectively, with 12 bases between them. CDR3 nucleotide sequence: TGTGCCAGCAGGGGGGGTACGGTCTATGGCTACACCTTC. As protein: CASRGGTVYGYTF.

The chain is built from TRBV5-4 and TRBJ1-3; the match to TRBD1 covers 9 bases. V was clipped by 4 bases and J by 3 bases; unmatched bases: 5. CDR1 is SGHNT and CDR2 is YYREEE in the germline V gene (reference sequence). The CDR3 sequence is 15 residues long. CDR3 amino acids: CASSDRDRVGNTIYF. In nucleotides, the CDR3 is TGTGCCAGCAGCGACCGGGACAGGGTTGGAAACACCATATATTTT.

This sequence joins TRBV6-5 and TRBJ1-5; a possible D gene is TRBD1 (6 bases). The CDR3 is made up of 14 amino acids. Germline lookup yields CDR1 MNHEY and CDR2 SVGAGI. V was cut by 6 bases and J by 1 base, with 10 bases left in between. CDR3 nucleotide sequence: TGTGCCAGCAGCAACAGGGAAAGCAATCAGCCCCAGCATTTT. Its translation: CASSNRESNQPQHF.

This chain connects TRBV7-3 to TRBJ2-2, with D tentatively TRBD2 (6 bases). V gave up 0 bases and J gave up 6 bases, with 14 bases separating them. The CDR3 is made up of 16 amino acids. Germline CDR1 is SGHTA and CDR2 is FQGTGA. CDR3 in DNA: TGTGCCAGCAGCTTAACTCCCAGCCGGAGGGCCGGGGAGCTGTTTTTT. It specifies CASSLTPSRRAGELFF.

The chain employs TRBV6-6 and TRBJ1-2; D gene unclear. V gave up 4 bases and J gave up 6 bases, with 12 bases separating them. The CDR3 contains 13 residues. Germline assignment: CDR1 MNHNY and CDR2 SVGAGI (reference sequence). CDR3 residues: CASSWGQRDGYTF. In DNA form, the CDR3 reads TGTGCCAGCAGTTGGGGTCAGAGGGATGGCTACACCTTC.

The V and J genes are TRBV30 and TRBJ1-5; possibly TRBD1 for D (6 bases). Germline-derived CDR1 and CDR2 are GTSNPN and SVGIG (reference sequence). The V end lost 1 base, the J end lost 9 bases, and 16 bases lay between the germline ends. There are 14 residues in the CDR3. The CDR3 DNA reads TGTGCCTGGAGTGGGGGGCAGGGAGTGTGGCCCCAGCATTTT. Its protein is CAWSGGQGVWPQHF. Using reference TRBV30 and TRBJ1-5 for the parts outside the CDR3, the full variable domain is SQTIHQWPATLVQPVGSPLSLECTVEGTSNPNLYWYRQAAGRGLQLLFYSVGIGQISSEVPQNLSASRPQDRQFILSSKKLLLSDSGFYLCAWSGGQGVWPQHFGDGTRLSIL.

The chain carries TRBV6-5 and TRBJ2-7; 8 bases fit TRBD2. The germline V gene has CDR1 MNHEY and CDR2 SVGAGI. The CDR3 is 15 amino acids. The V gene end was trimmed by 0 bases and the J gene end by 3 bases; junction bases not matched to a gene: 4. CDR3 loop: CASSYSAGGRYEQYF. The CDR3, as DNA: TGTGCCAGCAGTTACTCCGCGGGGGGCCGCTACGAGCAGTACTTC.

The CDR3 reads CASSLFGAVYGYTF. In nucleotides, the CDR3 is TGTGCCAGCAGCTTATTTGGGGCCGTCTATGGCTACACCTTC. J is TRBJ1-2 and V is TRBV7-9; a weak D match, TRBD1 (5 bases). V was pared by 2 bases and J by 4 bases, with 11 bases between. In germline, CDR1 is SEHNR, CDR2 FQNEAQ (reference sequence). The CDR3 sequence is 14 residues long.

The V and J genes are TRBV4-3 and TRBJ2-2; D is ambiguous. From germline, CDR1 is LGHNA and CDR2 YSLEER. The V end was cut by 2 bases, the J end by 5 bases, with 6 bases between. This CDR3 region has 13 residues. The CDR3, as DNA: TGCGCCAGCAGCCAACATACTACCGGGGAGCTGTTTTTT. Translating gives CASSQHTTGELFF.

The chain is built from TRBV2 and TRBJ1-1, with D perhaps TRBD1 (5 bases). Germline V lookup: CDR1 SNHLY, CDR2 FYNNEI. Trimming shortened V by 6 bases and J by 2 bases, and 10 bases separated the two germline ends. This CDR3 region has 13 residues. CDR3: CASRGTGNTEAFF. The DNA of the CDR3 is TGTGCCAGCAGGGGGACTGGTAACACTGAAGCTTTCTTT.

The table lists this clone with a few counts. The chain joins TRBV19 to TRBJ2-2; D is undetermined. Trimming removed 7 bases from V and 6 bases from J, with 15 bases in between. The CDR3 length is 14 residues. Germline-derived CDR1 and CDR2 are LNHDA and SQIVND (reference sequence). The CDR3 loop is CASKRNQAPGELFF. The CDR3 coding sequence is TGTGCCAGTAAAAGGAACCAGGCTCCCGGGGAGCTGTTTTTT.

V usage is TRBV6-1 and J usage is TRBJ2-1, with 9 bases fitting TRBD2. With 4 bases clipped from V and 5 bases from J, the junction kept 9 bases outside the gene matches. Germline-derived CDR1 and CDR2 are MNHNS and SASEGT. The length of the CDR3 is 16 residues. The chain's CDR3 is CASSGEAGGGHNEQFF. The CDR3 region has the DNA TGTGCCAGCAGTGGTGAAGCGGGGGGAGGACACAATGAGCAGTTCTTC.

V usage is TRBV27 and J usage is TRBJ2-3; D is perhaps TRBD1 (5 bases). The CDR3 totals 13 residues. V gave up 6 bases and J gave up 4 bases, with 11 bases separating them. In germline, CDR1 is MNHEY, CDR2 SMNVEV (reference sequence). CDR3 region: CASSRDWADTQYF. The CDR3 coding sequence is TGTGCCAGCAGCAGGGATTGGGCAGATACGCAGTATTTT.

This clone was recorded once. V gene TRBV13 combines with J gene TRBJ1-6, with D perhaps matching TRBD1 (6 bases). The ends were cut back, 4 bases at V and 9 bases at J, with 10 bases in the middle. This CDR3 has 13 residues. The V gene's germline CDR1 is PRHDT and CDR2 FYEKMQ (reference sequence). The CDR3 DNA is TGTGCCAGCAGCTCCGGGACACCTTCACCCCTCCACTTT. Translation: CASSSGTPSPLHF.

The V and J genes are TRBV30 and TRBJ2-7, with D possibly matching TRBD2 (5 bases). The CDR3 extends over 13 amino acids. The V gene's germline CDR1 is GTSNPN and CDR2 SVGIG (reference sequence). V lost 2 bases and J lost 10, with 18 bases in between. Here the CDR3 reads CAWSQSLAALQYF. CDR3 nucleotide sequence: TGTGCCTGGAGTCAGAGCCTAGCAGCGCTCCAGTACTTC. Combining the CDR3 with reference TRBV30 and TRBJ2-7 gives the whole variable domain SQTIHQWPATLVQPVGSPLSLECTVEGTSNPNLYWYRQAAGRGLQLLFYSVGIGQISSEVPQNLSASRPQDRQFILSSKKLLLSDSGFYLCAWSQSLAALQYFGPGTRLTVT.

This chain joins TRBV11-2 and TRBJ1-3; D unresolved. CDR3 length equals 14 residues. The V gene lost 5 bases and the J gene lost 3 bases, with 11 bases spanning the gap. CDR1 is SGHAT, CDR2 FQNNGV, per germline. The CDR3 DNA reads TGTGCCAGCAGCGCGAGGGTTGTTGGAAACACCATATATTTT. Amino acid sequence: CASSARVVGNTIYF.

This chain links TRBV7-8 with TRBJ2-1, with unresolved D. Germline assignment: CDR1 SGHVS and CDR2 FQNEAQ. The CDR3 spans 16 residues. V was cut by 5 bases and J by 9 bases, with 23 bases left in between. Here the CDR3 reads CASSPSYSTRLSEQFF. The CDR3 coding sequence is TGTGCCAGCAGCCCAAGCTACTCCACCCGGTTAAGTGAGCAGTTCTTC. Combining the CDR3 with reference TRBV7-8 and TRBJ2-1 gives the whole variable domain GAGVSQSPRYKVAKRGQDVALRCDPISGHVSLFWYQQALGQGPEFLTYFQNEAQLDKSGLPSDRFFAERPEGSVSTLKIQRTQQEDSAVYLCASSPSYSTRLSEQFFGPGTRLTVL.

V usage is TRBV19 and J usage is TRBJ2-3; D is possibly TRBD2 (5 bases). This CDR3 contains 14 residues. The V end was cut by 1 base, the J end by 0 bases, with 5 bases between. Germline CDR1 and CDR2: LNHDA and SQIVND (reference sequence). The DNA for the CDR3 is TGTGCCAGTAGTATAGGGACTAGCACAGATACGCAGTATTTT. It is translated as CASSIGTSTDTQYF.

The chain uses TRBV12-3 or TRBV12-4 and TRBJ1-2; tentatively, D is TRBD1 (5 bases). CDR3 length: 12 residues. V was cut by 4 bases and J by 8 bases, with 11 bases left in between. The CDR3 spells CASSSQRGGYTF. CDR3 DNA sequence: TGTGCCAGCAGTTCCCAGCGGGGCGGCTACACCTTC.

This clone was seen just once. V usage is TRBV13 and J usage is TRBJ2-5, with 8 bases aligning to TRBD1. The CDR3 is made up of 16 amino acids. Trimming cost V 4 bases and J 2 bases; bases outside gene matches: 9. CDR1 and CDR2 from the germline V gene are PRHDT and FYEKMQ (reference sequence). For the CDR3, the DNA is TGTGCCAGCAGCTCCATGGACAGGGAAAGACAAGAGACCCAGTACTTC. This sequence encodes CASSSMDRERQETQYF.

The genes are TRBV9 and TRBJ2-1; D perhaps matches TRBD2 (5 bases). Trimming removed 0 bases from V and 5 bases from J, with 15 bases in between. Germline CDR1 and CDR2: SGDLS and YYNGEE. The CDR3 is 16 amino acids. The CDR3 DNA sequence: TGTGCCAGCAGCGTAGATGTCACCCGGGGAGACAATGAGCAGTTCTTC. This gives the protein CASSVDVTRGDNEQFF.

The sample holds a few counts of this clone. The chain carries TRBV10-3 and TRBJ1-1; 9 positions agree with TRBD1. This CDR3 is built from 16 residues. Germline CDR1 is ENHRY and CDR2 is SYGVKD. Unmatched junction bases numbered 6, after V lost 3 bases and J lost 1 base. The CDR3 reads CAISEGQGWGNTEAFF. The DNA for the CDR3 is TGTGCCATCAGTGAAGGACAGGGGTGGGGGAACACTGAAGCTTTCTTT.

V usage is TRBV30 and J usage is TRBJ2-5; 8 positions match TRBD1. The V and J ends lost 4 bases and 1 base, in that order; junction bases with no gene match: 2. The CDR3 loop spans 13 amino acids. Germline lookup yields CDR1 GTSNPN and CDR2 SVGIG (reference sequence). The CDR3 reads CAWNRGVQETQYF. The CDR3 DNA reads TGTGCCTGGAACAGGGGGGTCCAAGAGACCCAGTACTTC.

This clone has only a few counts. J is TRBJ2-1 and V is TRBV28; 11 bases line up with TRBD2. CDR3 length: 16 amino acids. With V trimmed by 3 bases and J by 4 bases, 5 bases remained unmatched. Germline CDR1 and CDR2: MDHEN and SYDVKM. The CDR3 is CASSLAGLAGYNEQFF. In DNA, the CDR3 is TGTGCCAGCAGTTTGGCTGGACTAGCGGGTTACAATGAGCAGTTCTTC.

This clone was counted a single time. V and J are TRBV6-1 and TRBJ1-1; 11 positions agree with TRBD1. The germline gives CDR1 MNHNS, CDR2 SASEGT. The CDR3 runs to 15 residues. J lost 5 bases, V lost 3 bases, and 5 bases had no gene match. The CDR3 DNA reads TGTGCCAGCAGTGATGGACAGGGGGCGAGGACTGAAGCTTTCTTT. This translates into CASSDGQGARTEAFF.